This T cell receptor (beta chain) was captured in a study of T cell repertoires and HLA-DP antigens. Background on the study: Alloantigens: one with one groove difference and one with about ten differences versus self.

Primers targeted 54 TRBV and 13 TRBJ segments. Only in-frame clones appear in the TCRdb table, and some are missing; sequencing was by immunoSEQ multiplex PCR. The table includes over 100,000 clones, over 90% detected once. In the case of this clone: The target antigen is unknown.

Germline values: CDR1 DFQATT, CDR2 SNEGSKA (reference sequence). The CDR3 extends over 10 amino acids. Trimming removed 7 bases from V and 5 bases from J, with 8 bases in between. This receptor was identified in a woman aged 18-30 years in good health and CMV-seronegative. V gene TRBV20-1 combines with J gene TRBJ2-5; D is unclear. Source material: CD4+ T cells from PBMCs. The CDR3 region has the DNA TGCAGTGTTATCATGGAGACCCAGTACTTC. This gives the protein CSVIMETQYF.